What follows are 16 T cell receptor beta chains derived from one specimen sequenced in a study of blood T cell repertoires in COVID-19. The repertoire was sequenced with immunoSEQ multiplex PCR; TCRdb's copy has only in-frame clones and lacks some. Seen here are approximately 670,000 clones, about nine tenths observed once, and the top ten hold about 0.26%. The specimen was peripheral blood. These receptors were taken from a woman between 18 and 30 years old with acute or convalescent COVID-19.

This clone was seen more than once but under ten times. The V and J genes are TRBV19 and TRBJ2-7; 9 positions agree with TRBD1. Germline V lookup: CDR1 LNHDA, CDR2 SQIVND (reference sequence). This CDR3 spans 15 amino acids. J lost 4 bases, V lost 3 bases, and 7 bases had no gene match. CDR3: CASSITAGTGYEQYF. The CDR3, as DNA: TGTGCCAGTAGTATTACCGCGGGGACAGGGTACGAGCAGTACTTC.

This clone was found once. The chain couples TRBV27 to TRBJ2-7; possibly TRBD2 for D (6 bases). CDR1 and CDR2 from the germline V gene are MNHEY and SMNVEV (reference sequence). This CDR3 contains 12 residues. Trimming took 3 bases from V and 6 from J, leaving 9 bases between them. CDR3 sequence: CASSFRGCEQYF. CDR3 nucleotide sequence: TGTGCCAGCAGTTTTCGGGGGTGCGAGCAGTACTTC.

This chain links TRBV7-3 with TRBJ2-3; D may be TRBD2 (5 bases). V was trimmed by 3 bases and J by 5 bases, leaving 18 bases between them. Germline CDR1 SGHTA, CDR2 FQGTGA. The CDR3 length is 16 residues. CDR3 protein: CASSFGWSPGKDTQYF. CDR3 coding DNA: TGTGCCAGCAGCTTTGGGTGGTCGCCGGGGAAAGATACGCAGTATTTT.

A note on this clone: Different DNA sequences within this sample yield the same CDR3. The V call is TRBV6-5, the J call TRBJ1-2; TRBD1 matches at 9 bases. V shed 6 bases and J 2 bases; nucleotides not matched to a gene: 4. There are 14 residues in the CDR3. Germline values: CDR1 MNHEY, CDR2 SVGAGI. In DNA, the CDR3 is TGTGCCAGCAGCCGGGACAGGGCCAACTATGGCTACACCTTC. This codes for CASSRDRANYGYTF.

The chain joins TRBV7-9 to TRBJ1-2; D call uncertain. This CDR3 contains 13 residues. V was clipped by 1 base and J by 8 bases, with 11 bases between them. The germline V gene has CDR1 SEHNR and CDR2 FQNEAQ (reference sequence). In DNA form, the CDR3 reads TGTGCCAGCAGCTTAGGGTCGTACGGGGGCTACACCTTC. Protein product: CASSLGSYGGYTF.

The chain is built from TRBV9 and TRBJ2-5, with D perhaps matching TRBD1 (7 bases). Germline-derived CDR1 and CDR2 are SGDLS and YYNGEE. V lost 0 bases and J lost 4, with 16 bases in between. The CDR3 length is 16 residues. CDR3 region: CASSVGVRQGGETQYF. In DNA, the CDR3 is TGTGCCAGCAGCGTAGGGGTGAGGCAGGGGGGAGAGACCCAGTACTTC.

On this clone itself: Other nucleotide sequences in the sample specify the same CDR3. The V gene is TRBV29-1, the J gene TRBJ1-5, with 8 bases lining up with TRBD1. This CDR3 region has 13 residues. CDR1 and CDR2 from the germline V gene are SQVTM and ANQGSEA. V shed 4 bases, J shed 5 bases, and the junction held 4 bases outside the gene matches. CDR3 DNA sequence: TGCAGCGTTGGCGGACAGGGTGATCAGCCCCAGCATTTT. Its protein product is CSVGGQGDQPQHF.

This chain links TRBV9 with TRBJ1-2, with D uncertain. Germline-derived CDR1 and CDR2 are SGDLS and YYNGEE. Trimming cost V 0 bases and J 0 bases, with 9 bases left between them. The CDR3 is 15 amino acids. CDR3 in amino acids: CASSVVGEANYGYTF. CDR3 nucleotides: TGTGCCAGCAGCGTAGTCGGGGAAGCTAACTATGGCTACACCTTC.

The chain's CDR3 is CSVEDRTTGLDTQYF. CDR3 nucleotide sequence: TGCAGCGTTGAAGATAGGACAACCGGGCTGGATACGCAGTATTTT. The rearrangement joins TRBV29-1 to TRBJ2-3; tentative D call: TRBD1 (5 bases). The V gene lost 0 bases and the J gene lost 6 bases, with 16 bases spanning the gap. This CDR3 has 15 amino acids. Germline CDR1 and CDR2: SQVTM and ANQGSEA.

Worth noting for this clone: Given a much more abundant clone one base away, this may be a read error. This chain joins TRBV9 and TRBJ1-5; D is unclear. Germline V gene lookup returns CDR1 SGDLS and CDR2 YYNGEE. Trimming took 0 bases from V and 6 from J, leaving 7 bases between them. The CDR3 covers 13 residues. CDR3 DNA: TGTGCCAGCAGCGTAGGGGCAAGTCAGCCCCAGCATTTT. Translating gives CASSVGASQPQHF. Full variable domain (missing parts from reference TRBV9 and TRBJ1-5): DSGVTQTPKHLITATGQRVTLRCSPRSGDLSVYWYQQSLDQGLQFLIQYYNGEERAKGNILERFSAQQFPDLHSELNLSSLELGDSALYFCASSVGASQPQHFGDGTRLSIL.

This chain uses TRBV5-6 with TRBJ1-2; perhaps TRBD1 as D (5 bases). V was shortened by 4 bases and J by 8 bases, with 21 bases between the two germline ends. CDR1 SGHDT and CDR2 YYEEEE come from the germline V gene. The CDR3 covers 15 residues. The CDR3 reads CASSLGGRAPYGYTF. DNA of the CDR3: TGTGCCAGCAGCCTCGGTGGCAGGGCCCCCTACGGCTACACCTTC.

The chain employs TRBV7-2 and TRBJ2-6; 9 positions agree with TRBD1. V lost 2 bases, J lost 0 bases, and 5 bases stayed unmatched. The CDR3 runs 18 residues. Germline CDR1 and CDR2: SGHTA and FQGNSA. Written as DNA, the CDR3 is TGTGCCAGCAGCTTAATGGGACAGGGAAGCTCTGGGGCCAACGTCCTGACTTTC. Its protein product is CASSLMGQGSSGANVLTF.

The chain combines TRBV29-1 with TRBJ2-1; D is possibly TRBD2 (5 bases). Germline V CDR1 and CDR2: SQVTM, ANQGSEA. Deletions cut 1 base from V and 7 bases from J, with 11 bases between. This CDR3 has 13 residues. In nucleotides, the CDR3 is TGCAGCGTTGAAGGGACTCTAGGGAATGAGCAGTTCTTC. Translating it yields CSVEGTLGNEQFF.

The sample holds a few counts of this clone. The rearrangement links TRBV7-2 to TRBJ1-1; D is possibly TRBD1 (5 bases). With 5 bases removed from V and 7 bases from J, the gap between germline ends came to 14 bases. The CDR3 spans 13 residues. Germline V CDR1 and CDR2: SGHTA, FQGNSA. This CDR3 reads CASSPNRIVEAFF. The CDR3 coding sequence is TGTGCCAGCAGCCCGAACAGGATCGTTGAAGCTTTCTTT.

V gene TRBV11-2 combines with J gene TRBJ1-3; maybe TRBD1 (5 bases). V lost 2 bases, J lost 2 bases, and 13 bases lay in between. Germline loops: CDR1 SGHAT, CDR2 FQNNGV. The CDR3 is 16 amino acids. CDR3 sequence: CASSLWGPDAGNTIYF. CDR3 sequence (DNA): TGTGCCAGCAGCTTATGGGGCCCCGACGCTGGAAACACCATATATTTT.

This clone was seen a single time. The rearrangement links TRBV2 to TRBJ1-2; D uncertain. CDR1 and CDR2 from the germline V gene are SNHLY and FYNNEI. The CDR3 loop spans 16 amino acids. The ends were cut back, 7 bases at V and 5 bases at J, with 23 bases in the middle. For the CDR3, the DNA is TGTGCCAGCATACCGGACTCTAACGTCGGTGGGTATGGCTACACCTTC. It encodes CASIPDSNVGGYGYTF.